Sequencing of this T cell receptor (beta chain) was carried out in a study of T cell clonotyping in hematopoietic cell transplantation (dated by TCRdb to the early 2020s). Notes on the research overall: The study collected approximately 130 blood samples from 35 consecutive transplant recipients and their related donors. Patients were recruited between 2015 and 2017 and followed until late 2020 or death.

What the authors observed across the whole study: Broader posttransplant TCR repertoire diversity was predicted by donor and pretransplant recipient Inverse Simpson Index values. Recipient repertoires showed only a small fraction of overlap with donor repertoires, and over 95% appeared de novo at the given depth. Sample size was limited, and cells were not sorted, so CD4 and CD8 repertoire contributions could not be separated. After transplant, TCR diversity in recipients dropped, and pathologically expanded clonotypes climbed progressively between day 30 and day 180.

The CDR3 contains 13 residues, cysteine and phenylalanine counted. This entry keeps only the CDR3 DNA: 39 bases, framed from base 1. CDR1 and CDR2 are drawn from the germline V gene (reference sequence): MNHNY, SVGAGI. Trimmed from V: 5 bases; trimmed from J: 6 bases; junction bases lacking a gene match: 6. For TCR beta sequencing, blood samples came from the related transplant donors. Nuclei Lysis Solution was used to extract genomic DNA from fresh or cryopreserved unfractionated peripheral blood mononuclear cells. For this clone: Which antigen it targets is not known. Base qualities are not provided; no much larger clone lies one nucleotide away.

The immunoSEQ assay, a bias-controlled multiplex PCR with V- and J-specific primers, was used to amplify TCR beta CDR3 regions from genomic DNA. In a second PCR step, the CDR3 amplicons were tagged with a proprietary barcode plus Illumina adapter sequences. An Illumina MiSeq instrument was used for sequencing of the CDR3 libraries. The authors' analysis ran thus. immunoSEQ Analyzer 3.0 was used for export and quality control, with R Bioconductor and Immunarch used for downstream analyses. Only productive rearrangements in the normalized downsampled data set were used to calculate repertoire metrics. In the normalized cohort, clonotypes with more than 5 templates were defined as pathologically expanded. The Inverse Simpson Index served as the measure of repertoire diversity. To capture all clonotypes, the CMV-specificity analyses were run on the non-normalized data set. This is the immuneACCESS table as TCRdb keeps it, with only in-frame sequences that have V and J called. A part of the clones is gone; compared with another copy, unresolved V genes explain less than half, and the rest is unexplained. V, J and clone size are taken as reported in that table, and D and trimming were inferred from the DNA itself. The sample records about 44,000 clones, roughly 94% of which are singletons. The ten largest clones take up about 0.8% of the sample.

Source material: peripheral blood mononuclear cells. The chain couples TRBV6-6 to TRBJ1-2, with 7 central nucleotides matching TRBD1. This receptor was taken from a woman between 50 and 59 years old in good health. Some clones in this sample may be carry-over from other donors' samples. The CDR3 amino acid sequence is: CASSRTGTHGYTF. Here is the DNA: TGTGCCAGCAGTCGGACAGGAACCCATGGCTACACCTTC.